One and the same sample provided the 14 T cell receptor beta chains below, sequenced in a study of T cells after yellow fever vaccination. TCRdb re-derived calls from the 5' RACE reads in MiXCR, one entry per CDR3 protein. The repertoire has approximately 93,000 distinct CDR3 sequences, less than 6% of them found once; the top ten carry 35% to 45%. The sample in question was CD8+ T cells sorted from PBMCs, obtained 10 days after the yellow fever booster vaccination. These receptors were taken from a man younger than 30 who received the YFV17D yellow fever vaccine.

This clonotype was observed at least ten times. Here the CDR3 reads CASSVGLLWNEQFF. The DNA for the CDR3 is TGTGCCAGCAGCGTAGGTCTCCTTTGGAATGAGCAGTTCTTC. The chain couples TRBV9 to TRBJ2-1, with D hard to call. CDR3 size: 14 residues. CDR1 and CDR2 from the germline V gene are SGDLS and YYNGEE. V was trimmed by 0 bases and J by 7 bases, leaving 11 bases between them.

The table lists this clonotype with a few counts. V gene TRBV19 combines with J gene TRBJ2-1; D may correspond to TRBD1 or TRBD2 (5 bases each). Trimming shortened V by 2 bases and J by 6 bases, and 11 bases separated the two germline ends. CDR3 length: 14 residues. From germline, CDR1 is LNHDA and CDR2 SQIVND (reference sequence). CDR3 DNA: TGTGCCAGTAGTATAAAGGGGACGACCAATGAGCAGTTCTTC. This gives the protein CASSIKGTTNEQFF.

In this sample, this clonotype turned up many times. The V gene is TRBV6-6, the J gene TRBJ2-5; 10 nucleotides align to TRBD2. Looked up from germline, CDR1 is MNHNY and CDR2 is SVGAGI (reference sequence). CDR3 length equals 18 residues. The V and J ends lost 0 bases and 1 base, in that order; junction bases with no gene match: 8. Written as DNA, the CDR3 is TGTGCCAGCAGTTACTCGTCTGTTTTAGCGGGGGGCCAAGAGACCCAGTACTTC. Translating it yields CASSYSSVLAGGQETQYF.

This clonotype was seen a few times. The rearrangement links TRBV7-8 to TRBJ1-3; D gene ambiguous. Germline loops: CDR1 SGHVS, CDR2 FQNEAQ. V was clipped by 1 base and J by 0 bases, with 4 bases between them. The CDR3 has 14 amino acids. CDR3 sequence (DNA): TGTGCCAGCAGCTTAGTACTCTCTGGAAACACCATATATTTT. This encodes CASSLVLSGNTIYF.

This clonotype was found many times. V gene TRBV6-2 or TRBV6-3 combines with J gene TRBJ2-2; D is uncertain. V lost 2 bases, J lost 3 bases, and 10 bases lay in between. The germline V gene encodes CDR1 MNHEY and CDR2 SVGEGT. There are 15 residues in the CDR3. CDR3 amino acids: CASSYEASYTGELFF. The DNA of the CDR3 is TGTGCCAGCAGTTACGAGGCCAGCTACACCGGGGAGCTGTTTTTT.

The rearrangement links TRBV12-3 or TRBV12-4 to TRBJ1-1; 7 nucleotides align to TRBD1. V gave up 5 bases and J gave up 10 bases; unmatched junction bases: 10. CDR3 length: 13 residues. CDR3 DNA sequence: TGTGCCAGCAGTCCGGGACAGCGAAATGTAGCTTTCTTT. This codes for CASSPGQRNVAFF.

This clonotype was recorded a few times. The V and J genes are TRBV12-3 or TRBV12-4 and TRBJ2-1, with 12 nucleotides matching TRBD2. There are 15 residues in the CDR3. V gave up 4 bases and J gave up 5 bases; unmatched junction bases: 3. In nucleotides, the CDR3 is TGTGCCAGCAGTTCTTCTAGCGGGGGGGACAATGAGCAGTTCTTC. Its translation is CASSSSSGGDNEQFF.

This clonotype was seen at least ten times. The chain combines TRBV29-1 with TRBJ2-7; 9 bases align to TRBD1. CDR1 is SQVTM and CDR2 is ANQGSEA in the germline V gene. The CDR3 loop spans 13 amino acids. V was pared by 4 bases and J by 2 bases, with 3 bases of the junction left unmatched. Written as DNA, the CDR3 is TGCAGCGTTGTGAGACAGGGGGCCTACGAGCAGTACTTC. Translated: CSVVRQGAYEQYF.

This clonotype was observed at least ten times. V and J are TRBV7-3 and TRBJ2-3; 10 positions match TRBD1. There are 17 residues in the CDR3. V trimming: 2 bases; J trimming: 6 bases; junction bases outside the gene matches: 11. Germline loops: CDR1 SGHTA, CDR2 FQGTGA. In DNA form, the CDR3 reads TGTGCCAGCAGCTTAGGCCCCGGGACAGGGGACCCGGATACGCAGTATTTT. This encodes CASSLGPGTGDPDTQYF.

This clonotype was observed at least ten times. The chain uses TRBV6-2 or TRBV6-3 and TRBJ2-2; TRBD2 might be the D (5 bases). The CDR3 is 15 amino acids. V gave up 6 bases and J gave up 5 bases, with 16 bases separating them. Germline V gene lookup returns CDR1 MNHEY and CDR2 SVGEGT. CDR3 loop: CASRLRDYGTGELFF. The CDR3 bases are TGTGCCAGCAGACTCCGGGATTATGGGACCGGGGAGCTGTTTTTT.

The V call is TRBV6-5, the J call TRBJ2-7; the D gene is possibly TRBD2 (6 bases). The CDR3 length is 11 residues. Germline V gene sequence: CDR1 MNHEY, CDR2 SVGAGI. The V end was cut by 4 bases, the J end by 5 bases, with 6 bases between. CDR3 DNA: TGTGCCAGCAGTTGGAGGGACGAGCAGTACGTC. Translating gives CASSWRDEQYV.

Only a few counts were recorded for this clonotype. V is TRBV28 and J is TRBJ1-2; D not resolved. The CDR3 covers 12 residues. Germline V gene sequence: CDR1 MDHEN, CDR2 SYDVKM. Trimming took 3 bases from V and 8 from J, leaving 10 bases between them. CDR3 bases: TGTGCCAGCAGTTTGAACCTTGGCGGCTACACCTTC. Protein sequence: CASSLNLGGYTF.

This clonotype has just a few counts. The chain is built from TRBV7-9 and TRBJ2-1; a weak D match, TRBD1 (5 bases). There are 11 residues in the CDR3. CDR1 is SEHNR and CDR2 is FQNEAQ in the germline V gene (reference sequence). Trimming pared 6 bases from V and 7 bases from J, leaving 7 bases between. The CDR3 nucleotides are TGTGCCAGCAGACGGACAAATGAGCAGTTCTTC. Translation: CASRRTNEQFF.

The rearrangement uses TRBV7-9 and TRBJ1-6; 9 bases map to TRBD1. Germline CDR1 and CDR2: SEHNR and FQNEAQ (reference sequence). Unmatched junction bases numbered 7, after V lost 5 bases and J lost 11 bases. The CDR3 totals 14 residues. The CDR3 region has the DNA TGTGCCAGCAGCCTGGGACAGGGTTTGCCACCCCTCCACTTT. Translating gives CASSLGQGLPPLHF.